The source of this T cell receptor beta chain is a study of T cells in Graves' hyperthyroidism and ophthalmopathy. This clonotype was detected many times. Its target is unknown. Amplification of TCR beta CDR3 regions was performed using RNA transcripts as template. When the TCR CDR3 underwent first-round RT-PCR, the HTBI primer set was used. TCRdb recomputed calls from the multiplex PCR reads with MiXCR, one row per CDR3 protein. The profile covers 250,000 to 300,000 distinct CDR3 sequences, with approximately 14% appearing a single time and 10% to 15% taken by the ten largest. Findings and caveats of the study: Ophthalmopathy was told apart from stable hyperthyroidism by a 13 V-J model.

The sample of blood was obtained at first hyperthyroidism diagnosis (before any ophthalmopathy symptoms). Fresh peripheral blood, approximately 10 ml, yielded the PBMCs. The receptor was isolated from a middle-aged woman with Graves' hyperthyroidism that later progressed to Graves' ophthalmopathy. The sample consisted of blood.

The CDR3 region is CAWSAGQSNQPQHF. CDR3 bases: TGTGCCTGGAGTGCCGGACAGAGCAATCAGCCCCAGCATTTT. The gene calls are TRBV30 and TRBJ1-5, with D maybe TRBD1 (6 bases). V lost 1 base, J lost 1 base, and 8 bases lay in between. CDR1 and CDR2 (germline): GTSNPN, SVGIG (reference sequence). This CDR3 spans 14 amino acids.